This section outlines one TCR beta chain sequence together with its context. Germline V CDR1 and CDR2: MNHEY, SVGAGI. Deletions cut 6 bases from V and 2 bases from J, with 14 bases between. This CDR3 has 15 amino acids. The source of the sample is a study of sequential checkpoint blockade in melanoma. Treatment denoted: randomized to nivolumab then ipilimumab (arm A) or the reverse (arm B). No patient had prior DNA-damaging chemotherapy. Live CD3+CD8+ CD19− CD56− cells were sorted from PBMCs. Produced via immunoSEQ multiplex PCR; TCRdb's table is partial and in-frame only. This table holds fewer than 15,000 clones, roughly 86% found once.

This sequence originates from a human donor with melanoma. This sequence joins TRBV6-5 and TRBJ2-1; tentative D call: TRBD1 (5 bases). Sequenced material: CD8+ T cells sorted from blood (inferred from file names), taken from a patient given nivolumab and ipilimumab in sequence. In DNA, the CDR3 is TGTGCCAGCAGCTCCGGACAAATAACCTACAATGAGCAGTTCTTC. Its translation: CASSSGQITYNEQFF.